Included here is one T cell receptor (beta chain) sequence, with context. This specimen comes from a study of blood T cell repertoires in COVID-19. Study background: COVID-19 samples from acute and convalescent phases originated in the United States, Italy and Spain. The analysed material was cDNA or gDNA that came from T cells, B-cell-depleted T cells, or PBMCs.

Original analysis: By means of reference gene primer amplification, nucleated cell counts were estimated. Sequencing was performed with immunoSEQ multiplex PCR; in TCRdb, only in-frame clones are kept and a portion is missing. That table furnishes V, J and clone size, whereas the DNA furnished D and trimming. The data contain more than 130,000 clones, under 85% of them singletons. V was pared by 0 bases and J by 7 bases, with 15 bases between. CDR3 length equals 15 residues. Germline V CDR1 and CDR2: LGHDT, YNNKEL (reference sequence). V is TRBV3-1 (or the pseudogene TRBV3-2) and J is TRBJ1-2, with D possibly being TRBD1 (6 bases). Specimen: peripheral blood. The receptor was derived from a woman of 80 years or more in a cohort sampled during active or convalescent COVID-19. CDR3 nucleotide sequence: TGTGCCAGCAGCCAAGATATACAGGGAAGGGGTGGCTACACCTTC. Protein product: CASSQDIQGRGGYTF.